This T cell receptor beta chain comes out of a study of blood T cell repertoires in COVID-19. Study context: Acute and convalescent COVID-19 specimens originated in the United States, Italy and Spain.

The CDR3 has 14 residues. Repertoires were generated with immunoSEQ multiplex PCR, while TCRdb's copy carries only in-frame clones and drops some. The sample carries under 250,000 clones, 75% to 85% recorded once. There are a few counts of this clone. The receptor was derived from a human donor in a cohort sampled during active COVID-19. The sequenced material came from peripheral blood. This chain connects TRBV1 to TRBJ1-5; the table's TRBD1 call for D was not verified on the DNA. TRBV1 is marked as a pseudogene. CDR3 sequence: CTSPGGQGGQPQHF. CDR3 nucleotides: TGCACCAGTCCAGGGGGACAGGGGGGGCAGCCCCAGCATTTT.